The 26 T cell receptor beta chains below were found in one sample sequenced in a study of cytomegalovirus exposure and HLA in healthy donors. The PCR was carried out with 60 Vbeta primers and 13 Jbeta primers. TCRdb keeps only in-frame clones here, not all; method: immunoSEQ multiplex PCR. The sample carries roughly 98,000 clones, over 65% recorded once. Sequencing was done on a sample of PBMCs. The receptor set was obtained from a man aged 40-49 years in good health and CMV-seronegative.

The chain combines TRBV28 with TRBJ1-6; D is unresolved. The germline gives CDR1 MDHEN, CDR2 SYDVKM. This CDR3 contains 16 residues. The ends were cut back, 5 bases at V and 8 bases at J, with 19 bases in the middle. The CDR3 coding sequence is TGTGCCAGCAGTACGTATCGGCGGGAACTGGATTCACCCCTCCACTTT. Protein sequence: CASSTYRRELDSPLHF.

This clone was observed a single time. The chain links TRBV11-2 to TRBJ2-7; 7 positions agree with TRBD2. Germline V lookup: CDR1 SGHAT, CDR2 FQNNGV. The V segment lost 1 base and the J segment 7 bases; nucleotides outside the gene matches: 10. The CDR3 consists of 15 residues. CDR3 amino acids: CASSLGRGTSWEQYF. In DNA, the CDR3 is TGTGCCAGCAGCTTAGGGCGGGGGACCTCCTGGGAGCAGTACTTC.

This chain connects TRBV4-1 to TRBJ1-2, with a possible D match to TRBD1 (5 bases). The V and J ends lost 0 bases and 4 bases respectively, with 9 bases between them. The CDR3 length is 14 residues. CDR1 is MGHRA and CDR2 is YSYEKL in the germline V gene. CDR3 in amino acids: CASSQDDRPYGYTF. The CDR3 nucleotides read TGCGCCAGCAGCCAAGATGACAGACCCTATGGCTACACCTTC.

The V and J genes are TRBV7-3 and TRBJ1-1; unclear D gene. V lost 4 bases and J 0 bases, leaving 9 bases between the germline ends. The CDR3 loop spans 14 amino acids. Germline values: CDR1 SGHTA, CDR2 FQGTGA. As DNA, the CDR3 is TGTGCCAGCAGCTCCAGTCCGATGAACACTGAAGCTTTCTTT. Residues: CASSSSPMNTEAFF.

This clone occurred a few times. The V call is TRBV5-1, the J call TRBJ2-7, with TRBD2 matching 9 bases. The germline CDR1 and CDR2 sequences are SGHRS and YFSETQ. CDR3 size: 15 residues. The ends lost 0 bases at V and 4 bases at J; junction bases unmatched: 5. The CDR3 loop reads CASSLGRAGGYEQYF. The CDR3 region has the DNA TGCGCCAGCAGCTTGGGAAGAGCGGGAGGTTACGAGCAGTACTTC.

This clone showed up just a few times. The rearrangement links TRBV29-1 to TRBJ2-1; D may be TRBD2 (5 bases). The ends were cut back, 5 bases at V and 5 bases at J, with 13 bases in the middle. Germline values: CDR1 SQVTM, CDR2 ANQGSEA. This CDR3 comprises 13 residues. The CDR3 DNA follows: TGCAGCGTTCGAGGAGGACCAAACAATGAGCAGTTCTTC. Its protein product is CSVRGGPNNEQFF.

V and J are TRBV5-1 and TRBJ2-3; a weak D match, TRBD1 (6 bases). The CDR3 runs to 14 residues. The germline V and J ends were trimmed by 5 bases and 0 bases, with 10 bases remaining between them. CDR1 and CDR2 from the germline V gene are SGHRS and YFSETQ. In DNA, the CDR3 is TGCGCCAGCAGAGGACAGACGAGCACAGATACGCAGTATTTT. Its protein is CASRGQTSTDTQYF. Full variable domain (remainder filled in from reference TRBV5-1 and TRBJ2-3): KAGVTQTPRYLIKTRGQQVTLSCSPISGHRSVSWYQQTPGQGLQFLFEYFSETQRNKGNFPGRFSGRQFSNSRSEMNVSTLELGDSALYLCASRGQTSTDTQYFGPGTRLTVL.

In nucleotides, the CDR3 is TGTGCCAGCAGTGATCAGGGCGCGGGACTAGCGAGGGCCTACGAGCAGTACTTC. Translation: CASSDQGAGLARAYEQYF. The gene calls are TRBV2 and TRBJ2-7; 10 bases map to TRBD2. The CDR3 is 18 residues long. In germline, CDR1 is SNHLY, CDR2 FYNNEI. Trimming cost V 3 bases and J 2 bases; bases outside gene matches: 13.

This sequence joins TRBV5-4 and TRBJ1-2; TRBD1 aligns across 11 bases. CDR1 is SGHNT, CDR2 YYREEE, per germline (reference sequence). V dropped 0 bases and J dropped 2; count of bases not matched to a gene: 3. The CDR3 totals 16 residues. As DNA, the CDR3 is TGTGCCAGCAGCTTGGGGGACAGGGGGGGCAACTATGGCTACACCTTC. Its translation: CASSLGDRGGNYGYTF.

Worth noting for this clone: Its ends do not fully match the called genes, so a read error is possible. The chain is built from TRBV11-2 and TRBJ2-1; D might be TRBD2 (6 bases). The length of the CDR3 is 15 residues. Germline V gene sequence: CDR1 SGHAT, CDR2 FQNNGV. The CDR3 spells CVSSRGRGTHNEQFF. The CDR3 DNA sequence: TGTGTCAGCAGCCGAGGCCGGGGGACCCACAATGAGCAGTTCTTC.

In this sample, this clone turned up a few times. V and J are TRBV14 and TRBJ2-7; TRBD1 might be the D (5 bases). The germline V gene has CDR1 SGHDN and CDR2 FVKESK. The CDR3 runs to 13 residues. Trimming stripped 3 bases from V and 0 bases from J, with 6 bases between. The CDR3 DNA is TGTGCCAGCAGCCACAGGGTCTCCTACGAGCAGTACTTC. Protein sequence: CASSHRVSYEQYF.

The rearrangement uses TRBV6-4 and TRBJ2-3; the match to TRBD2 covers 13 bases. Per the germline V gene, CDR1 is MRHNA and CDR2 is SNTAGT. This CDR3 has 16 residues. J gave up 1 base and V 3 bases, and 1 base lay outside the gene matches. This chain's CDR3 is CASSETSGGGTDTQYF. The CDR3 coding sequence is TGTGCCAGCAGTGAAACTAGCGGGGGGGGCACAGATACGCAGTATTTT.

In its sample, this clone was seen a few times. The chain has TRBV11-2 and TRBJ1-4, with 9 bases lining up with TRBD1. The CDR3 covers 14 residues. With 2 bases clipped from V and 8 bases from J, the junction kept 3 bases outside the gene matches. The V gene's germline CDR1 is SGHAT and CDR2 FQNNGV. The CDR3 DNA reads TGTGCCAGCAGCTTAACAGGGGGCCGAGAAAAACTGTTTTTT. As protein: CASSLTGGREKLFF.

Relative to its sample, this clone is medium-sized. The chain carries TRBV5-6 and TRBJ2-1; no reliable D call. Trimming took off 1 base at V and 4 bases at J, with 9 bases between the two ends. Germline V gene data show CDR1 as SGHDT and CDR2 as YYEEEE. There are 14 residues in the CDR3. CDR3: CASSLRSHYNEQFF. CDR3 nucleotides: TGTGCCAGCAGCTTGAGGAGCCATTACAATGAGCAGTTCTTC.

The rearrangement uses TRBV9 and TRBJ2-2; 8 nucleotides align to TRBD2. With 0 bases clipped from V and 8 bases from J, the junction kept 6 bases outside the gene matches. This CDR3 is built from 15 residues. CDR1 and CDR2 (germline): SGDLS, YYNGEE. The CDR3 coding sequence is TGTGCCAGCAGCGTAGCTACGGGGGGGCCGGGGGAGCTGTTTTTT. Amino acids: CASSVATGGPGELFF.

This clone has ten or more counts. The chain has TRBV29-1 and TRBJ2-1; 7 bases match TRBD1. The CDR3 contains 14 residues. J lost 6 bases, V lost 4 bases, and 9 bases had no gene match. Germline V gives CDR1 SQVTM, CDR2 ANQGSEA. The CDR3 coding sequence is TGCAGCGTTGCCACAGGGGCAGGTATCAATGAGCAGTTCTTC. Translated, it gives CSVATGAGINEQFF.

The chain couples TRBV6-1 to TRBJ1-1; 8 positions agree with TRBD1. J gave up 4 bases and V 6 bases, and 7 bases lay outside the gene matches. This CDR3 spans 14 amino acids. Germline lookup yields CDR1 MNHNS and CDR2 SASEGT. The CDR3: CASSVGQGPTEAFF. The DNA of the CDR3 is TGTGCCAGCAGCGTCGGACAGGGCCCCACTGAAGCTTTCTTT.

The CDR3 loop reads CAWSVGSGTSYNEQFF. The DNA of the CDR3 is TGTGCCTGGAGTGTGGGTAGCGGTACATCCTACAATGAGCAGTTCTTC. V usage is TRBV30 and J usage is TRBJ2-1, with a possible D match to TRBD2 (6 bases). This CDR3 is built from 16 residues. The germline V gene has CDR1 GTSNPN and CDR2 SVGIG (reference sequence). Trimming removed 0 bases from V and 1 base from J, with 13 bases in between.

This sequence joins TRBV30 and TRBJ2-2; TRBD1 might be the D (5 bases). This CDR3 spans 13 amino acids. The V end lost 4 bases, the J end lost 3 bases, and 9 bases lay between the germline ends. Germline V gene lookup returns CDR1 GTSNPN and CDR2 SVGIG (reference sequence). The CDR3 region is CAWTPGYTGELFF. DNA of the CDR3: TGTGCCTGGACTCCAGGGTACACCGGGGAGCTGTTTTTT.

The chain links TRBV7-3 to TRBJ2-1; TRBD2 might be the D (5 bases). CDR3 length: 15 residues. The germline V and J ends were trimmed by 0 bases and 2 bases, with 8 bases remaining between them. Germline V CDR1 and CDR2: SGHTA, FQGTGA. In DNA form, the CDR3 reads TGTGCCAGCAGCTTAACCGGAGCGGCCTACAATGAGCAGTTCTTC. Its translation: CASSLTGAAYNEQFF.

V gene TRBV27 combines with J gene TRBJ2-7; TRBD2 is a possible D gene (6 bases). Germline V gene sequence: CDR1 MNHEY, CDR2 SMNVEV (reference sequence). Trimming pared 5 bases from V and 6 bases from J, leaving 23 bases between. CDR3 size: 16 residues. The CDR3 sequence is CASSTSGGAARVEQYF. As DNA, the CDR3 is TGTGCCAGCAGTACTTCCGGAGGGGCCGCGCGGGTCGAGCAGTACTTC.

The chain carries TRBV4-1 and TRBJ1-3; D might be TRBD1 (5 bases). Trimming stripped 1 base from V and 2 bases from J, with 6 bases between. This CDR3 region has 14 residues. Germline CDR1 reads MGHRA; CDR2 reads YSYEKL. CDR3 region: CASSQGGAGNTIYF. The DNA for the CDR3 is TGCGCCAGCAGCCAAGGGGGGGCTGGAAACACCATATATTTT.

This chain connects TRBV29-1 to TRBJ2-2, with 9 bases matching TRBD1. The length of the CDR3 is 14 residues. Germline V gene lookup returns CDR1 SQVTM and CDR2 ANQGSEA. Trimming removed 5 bases from V and 5 bases from J; junction bases left unmatched: 6. CDR3: CSVIYRGRTGELFF. In DNA, the CDR3 is TGCAGCGTTATCTACAGGGGGCGGACCGGGGAGCTGTTTTTT.

The J gene is TRBJ1-2, the V gene TRBV5-1; 12 bases map to TRBD1. Germline loops: CDR1 SGHRS, CDR2 YFSETQ. J lost 1 base, V lost 3 bases, and 4 bases had no gene match. The length of the CDR3 is 16 residues. The chain's CDR3 is CASSWGQGAFNYGYTF. The CDR3 bases are TGCGCCAGCAGCTGGGGACAGGGGGCTTTTAACTATGGCTACACCTTC.

The V and J genes are TRBV27 and TRBJ2-7; 8 bases agree with TRBD2. Germline-derived CDR1 and CDR2 are MNHEY and SMNVEV (reference sequence). V trimming: 3 bases; J trimming: 6 bases; junction bases outside the gene matches: 10. This CDR3 contains 15 residues. CDR3 residues: CASSLSSGALFEQYF. The CDR3 DNA reads as TGTGCCAGCAGTTTGAGTAGCGGGGCACTGTTCGAGCAGTACTTC.

The chain is built from TRBV29-1 and TRBJ1-4; TRBD1 agrees at 9 bases. The germline gives CDR1 SQVTM, CDR2 ANQGSEA. The length of the CDR3 is 14 residues. The J segment lost 2 bases and the V segment lost 6 bases, leaving 4 bases of the junction unmatched. The CDR3 DNA sequence: TGCAGCGTCGGACAGGGGATGACTAATGAAAAACTGTTTTTT. Translation: CSVGQGMTNEKLFF.